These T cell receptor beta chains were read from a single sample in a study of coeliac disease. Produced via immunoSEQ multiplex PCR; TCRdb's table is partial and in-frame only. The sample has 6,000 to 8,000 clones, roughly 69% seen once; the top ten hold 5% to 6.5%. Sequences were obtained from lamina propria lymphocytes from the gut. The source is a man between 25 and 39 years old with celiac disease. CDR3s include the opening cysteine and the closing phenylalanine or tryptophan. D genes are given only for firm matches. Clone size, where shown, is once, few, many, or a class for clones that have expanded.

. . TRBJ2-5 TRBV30 TGTGCCAGCAACTCAGGATCCCAAGAGACCCAGTACTTC CASNSGSQETQYF
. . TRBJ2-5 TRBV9 TGTGCCAGCAGTTCGGGAGTACCAGAGACCCAGTACTTC CASSSGVPETQYF
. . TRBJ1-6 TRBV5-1 TGCGCCAGCAGCTTAGGGAGCAGGTCGGGAAATTCACCCCTCCACTTT CASSLGSRSGNSPLHF
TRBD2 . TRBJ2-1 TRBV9 TGTGCCAGCAGCGAGAAACTAGCGGCGAACTACAATGAGCAGTTCTTC CASSEKLAANYNEQFF
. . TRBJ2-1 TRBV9 TGTGCCAGCAGCGTTTATGTCGGCGGGGATGAGCAGTTCTTC CASSVYVGGDEQFF
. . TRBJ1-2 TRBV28 TGTGCCAGCAGTTTATATGGGGGCCAAAGCGGCTACACCTTC CASSLYGGQSGYTF
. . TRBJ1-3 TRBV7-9 TGTGCCAGCAGCTTAGCGTATAGCTCTGGAAACACCATATATTTT CASSLAYSSGNTIYF
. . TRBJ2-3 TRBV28 TGTGCCAGCAGTTCCCCCACTAGGAGCACAGATACGCAGTATTTT CASSSPTRSTDTQYF
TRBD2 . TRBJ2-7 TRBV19 TGTGCCAGTCGGCGGGATGATCGAGCGGGAGGGCCCCTCTACGAGCAGTACTTC CASRRDDRAGGPLYEQYF
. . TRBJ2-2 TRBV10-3 TGTGCCATCAGTCTGCAGGGGCCCACCGGGGAGCTGTTTTTT CAISLQGPTGELFF
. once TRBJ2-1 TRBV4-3 TGCGCCAGCAGCCAAGCCCGACAGGTCTCCTACAATGAGCAGTTCTTC CASSQARQVSYNEQFF
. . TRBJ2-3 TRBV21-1 TGTGCCAGCAGCGAAAGGACAGGAAGCTTAGGGGCAGATACGCAGTATTTT CASSERTGSLGADTQYF
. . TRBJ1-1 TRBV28 TGTGCCAGCAGGGACTTCTCCTCGAAGACTGAAGCTTTCTTT CASRDFSSKTEAFF
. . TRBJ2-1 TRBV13 TGTGCCAGCAGCTTAATCCACAGAATGGGTGTCGATGAGCAGTTCTTC CASSLIHRMGVDEQFF
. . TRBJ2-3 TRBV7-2 TGTGCCAGCAGCTTACTAGCGTCCGCAGATACGCAGTATTTT CASSLLASADTQYF
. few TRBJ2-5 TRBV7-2 TGTGCCAGCGGGGGCGGGGGGACAGGGAGAGAGACCCAGTACTTC CASGGGGTGRETQYF